These 28 T cell receptor beta chains came from one sample sequenced in a study of T cell responses to AZD1222 COVID-19 vaccine. Libraries were prepared by immunoSEQ multiplex PCR; TCRdb keeps only in-frame clonotypes and omits some of them. Counted here are 25,000 to 30,000 clones, 93% occurring once; the ten biggest clones make up 8.1%. The input for sequencing was peripheral blood, taken on day 0 of AZD1222 vaccination. The receptors were gathered from an adult in good health.

The V gene is TRBV6-2 or TRBV6-3, the J gene TRBJ2-7, with unresolved D. The CDR3 length is 14 residues. With 5 bases removed from V and 3 bases from J, the gap between germline ends came to 14 bases. Germline V lookup: CDR1 MNHEY, CDR2 SVGEGT. The CDR3 DNA is TGTGCCAGCAGTGACTTCTCCTTTTACTACGAGCAGTACTTC. Translating it yields CASSDFSFYYEQYF.

This chain uses TRBV2 with TRBJ1-5, with D perhaps matching TRBD1 (5 bases). CDR1 SNHLY and CDR2 FYNNEI come from the germline V gene. The CDR3 runs to 14 residues. V gave up 6 bases and J gave up 1 base, with 10 bases separating them. Here the CDR3 DNA reads TGTGCCAGCAGCGCAGGGTGGAGCAATCAGCCCCAGCATTTT. Its translation is CASSAGWSNQPQHF.

This rearrangement joins TRBV11-3 to TRBJ2-1; tentative D call: TRBD1 (6 bases). This CDR3 is built from 15 residues. V shed 3 bases and J shed 0 bases, with 9 bases lying between them. Germline CDR1 reads SGHNT; CDR2 reads YENEEA. Written as DNA, the CDR3 is TGTGCCAGCAGCTTGGACAGTTACTCCTACAATGAGCAGTTCTTC. It specifies CASSLDSYSYNEQFF.

The V and J genes are TRBV2 and TRBJ1-1, with a possible D match to TRBD1 (5 bases). Trimming cost V 8 bases and J 0 bases, with 13 bases left between them. This CDR3 comprises 14 residues. Germline CDR1 SNHLY, CDR2 FYNNEI. In DNA form, the CDR3 reads TGTGCCAGCTTAATCGAGGGGCTGAACACTGAAGCTTTCTTT. Protein product: CASLIEGLNTEAFF.

The CDR3: CASSSPGTGGEKLFF. The CDR3, as DNA: TGCGCCAGCAGTTCCCCCGGGACAGGGGGCGAAAAACTGTTTTTT. The chain recombines TRBV5-1 with TRBJ1-4; TRBD1 matches 12 bases. The ends lost 5 bases at V and 8 bases at J; junction bases unmatched: 7. The CDR3 consists of 15 residues. Germline-derived CDR1 and CDR2 are SGHRS and YFSETQ.

The chain carries TRBV15 and TRBJ1-2; no reliable D call. The CDR3 contains 15 residues. Germline V lookup: CDR1 LNHNV, CDR2 YYDKDF (reference sequence). V was cut by 1 base and J by 5 bases, with 14 bases left in between. CDR3 in amino acids: CATSRALSTKYGYTF. The DNA for the CDR3 is TGTGCCACCAGCAGAGCTTTATCTACCAAGTATGGCTACACCTTC.

Written as DNA, the CDR3 is TGTGCCAGCAGGGGTGGGAAAGGGGTCGGGGGCAATCAGCCCCAGCATTTT. Amino acids: CASRGGKGVGGNQPQHF. The chain carries TRBV19 and TRBJ1-5, with D tentatively TRBD1 (6 bases). The CDR3 length is 17 residues. The germline V gene encodes CDR1 LNHDA and CDR2 SQIVND (reference sequence). V lost 9 bases and J lost 2, with 23 bases in between.

The chain uses TRBV21-1 and TRBJ2-1; the table's D gene call, TRBD1, was not cross checked with the DNA. TRBV21-1 is annotated as a pseudogene. CDR3 length: 15 residues. The CDR3 reads CASLRGSSSYNEQFF. The CDR3, as DNA: TGTGCCAGCCTAAGGGGGTCGAGCTCCTACAATGAGCAGTTCTTC.

The chain uses TRBV6-5 and TRBJ2-7; 7 nucleotides align to TRBD1. Looked up from germline, CDR1 is MNHEY and CDR2 is SVGAGI. J was trimmed by 6 bases and V by 2 bases; bases with no gene match: 7. The CDR3 spans 14 residues. The CDR3 spells CASSYNPDRVEQYF. The CDR3 DNA sequence: TGTGCCAGCAGTTACAACCCAGACAGGGTCGAGCAGTACTTC.

J is TRBJ2-7 and V is TRBV27; D is uncertain. The CDR3 spans 12 residues. Germline V gene lookup returns CDR1 MNHEY and CDR2 SMNVEV (reference sequence). V lost 8 bases and J lost 6, with 14 bases in between. CDR3 protein: CASGNRPLEQYF. The CDR3 DNA is TGTGCCAGCGGAAACCGACCCCTCGAGCAGTACTTC.

The chain couples TRBV4-1 to TRBJ2-1; 7 nucleotides line up with TRBD1. The CDR3 covers 14 residues. The J segment lost 6 bases and the V segment lost 2 bases, leaving 4 bases of the junction unmatched. Per germline, CDR1 MGHRA and CDR2 YSYEKL. The CDR3 region has the DNA TGCGCCAGCAGCCAAATTGACAGGGTCAATGAGCAGTTCTTC. This sequence encodes CASSQIDRVNEQFF.

This clone was recorded only once. The chain joins TRBV24-1 to TRBJ1-1; 8 bases are shared with TRBD1. Germline loops: CDR1 KGHDR, CDR2 SFDVKD. V was pared by 4 bases and J by 1 base, with 4 bases of the junction left unmatched. This CDR3 is 15 amino acids long. CDR3 DNA: TGTGCCACCAGTGAGGGAGGACAGGGGAACACTGAAGCTTTCTTT. Amino acids: CATSEGGQGNTEAFF.

The CDR3 is CASSLGGGSSGNTIYF. In DNA form, the CDR3 reads TGTGCCAGCAGCTTAGGTGGCGGGAGCTCTGGAAACACCATATATTTT. The chain employs TRBV7-2 and TRBJ1-3, with no clear D. The CDR3 runs to 16 residues. Trimming left V 1 base short and J 0 bases short, with 10 bases between. Germline CDR1 reads SGHTA; CDR2 reads FQGNSA.

CDR3 sequence (DNA): TGTGCCAGCAGTTTGGGGTCTGGGGGCTACACCTTC. Translating gives CASSLGSGGYTF. This sequence joins TRBV12-3 or TRBV12-4 and TRBJ1-2; D ambiguous. Between the trimmed V and J ends, which lost 3 bases and 8 bases, there was a span of 10 bases. This CDR3 is built from 12 residues.

This sequence joins TRBV6-5 and TRBJ2-7, with TRBD2 identical over 8 bases. Germline values: CDR1 MNHEY, CDR2 SVGAGI. Trimming took 2 bases from V and 2 from J; bases not matched to a gene: 5. The CDR3 is made up of 15 amino acids. The CDR3 nucleotides read TGTGCCAGCAGTTACCGACTAGCGTCCGCCTACGAGCAGTACTTC. This translates into CASSYRLASAYEQYF.

The V and J genes are TRBV12-5 and TRBJ1-1, with D unclear. The CDR3 sequence is 11 residues long. CDR1 is LGHNT and CDR2 is FRNRAP in the germline V gene. With 2 bases removed from V and 11 bases from J, the gap between germline ends came to 9 bases. CDR3 bases: TGTGCTAGTGGTTTGAGGTTTTCCGCTTTCTTT. Its translation: CASGLRFSAFF.

V is TRBV6-5 and J is TRBJ2-1, with 8 bases lining up with TRBD2. The CDR3 is 14 residues long. Losses at the gene ends were 6 bases for V and 2 bases for J; bases not matched to a gene: 3. Germline CDR1 and CDR2: MNHEY and SVGAGI. The CDR3 sequence is CASSRSGTYNEQFF. The CDR3, as DNA: TGTGCCAGCAGCCGTAGCGGGACCTACAATGAGCAGTTCTTC.

The chain employs TRBV4-2 and TRBJ1-2; 8 nucleotides line up with TRBD1. CDR3 length: 14 amino acids. V was pared by 2 bases and J by 8 bases, with 7 bases of the junction left unmatched. From germline, CDR1 is LGHNA and CDR2 YNFKEQ. The CDR3 protein is CASSQSGGAGGYTF. CDR3 sequence (DNA): TGTGCCAGCAGCCAATCAGGGGGCGCCGGGGGCTACACCTTC.

The CDR3 DNA sequence: TGTGCCAGCAGCTTACCAGGCGTCTCTGACAGGAATGAGCAGTTCTTC. Its translation is CASSLPGVSDRNEQFF. This rearrangement joins TRBV7-9 to TRBJ2-1, with a possible D match to TRBD1 (6 bases). The CDR3 contains 16 residues. Trimming pared 2 bases from V and 7 bases from J, leaving 18 bases between. Germline V gives CDR1 SEHNR, CDR2 FQNEAQ (reference sequence). The entire variable domain, with the rest obtained from reference TRBV7-9 and TRBJ2-1, is as follows: DTGVSQNPRHKITKRGQNVTFRCDPISEHNRLYWYRQTLGQGPEFLTYFQNEAQLEKSRLLSDRFSAERPKGSFSTLEIQRTEQGDSAMYLCASSLPGVSDRNEQFFGPGTRLTVL.

V and J are TRBV7-2 and TRBJ2-3; no definite D call. CDR1 SGHTA and CDR2 FQGNSA come from the germline V gene. The CDR3 extends over 13 amino acids. The V gene lost 5 bases and the J gene lost 4 bases, with 10 bases spanning the gap. CDR3 loop: CASSATLADTQYF. CDR3 sequence (DNA): TGTGCCAGCAGCGCCACCCTGGCAGATACGCAGTATTTT.

This chain connects TRBV28 to TRBJ2-7; 8 bases are shared with TRBD2. The CDR3 covers 14 residues. V shed 8 bases and J 5 bases; nucleotides not matched to a gene: 11. Germline-derived CDR1 and CDR2 are MDHEN and SYDVKM. The CDR3 here is CASLWTGGPHEQYF. CDR3 nucleotides: TGTGCCAGCCTTTGGACGGGGGGGCCCCACGAGCAGTACTTC.

This chain links TRBV4-1 with TRBJ1-2, with D possibly matching TRBD1 (6 bases). Germline V gene sequence: CDR1 MGHRA, CDR2 YSYEKL. V lost 2 bases, J lost 5 bases, and 18 bases lay in between. The CDR3 runs to 16 residues. The CDR3 here is CASSQRGSGATYGYTF. In nucleotides, the CDR3 is TGCGCCAGCAGCCAAAGGGGCTCAGGGGCAACGTATGGCTACACCTTC.

This chain joins TRBV30 and TRBJ1-1; 10 nucleotides match TRBD1. V shed 2 bases, J shed 7 bases, and the junction held 4 bases outside the gene matches. CDR1 is GTSNPN and CDR2 is SVGIG in the germline V gene (reference sequence). The CDR3 contains 13 residues. DNA for the CDR3: TGTGCCTGGAGTCCGGACAGGGGGAGTGAAGCTTTCTTT. Amino acid sequence: CAWSPDRGSEAFF.

V and J are TRBV6-4 and TRBJ1-1; D not certain. From germline, CDR1 is MRHNA and CDR2 SNTAGT. The CDR3 runs 14 residues. V was clipped by 5 bases and J by 5 bases, with 15 bases between them. Here the CDR3 DNA reads TGTGCCAGCAGTATCGACGGCCGGCGGACTGAAGCTTTCTTT. Protein sequence: CASSIDGRRTEAFF.

The chain joins TRBV6-1 to TRBJ2-7, with D possibly being TRBD1 or TRBD2 (6 bases each). The germline gives CDR1 MNHNS, CDR2 SASEGT. Trimming took 2 bases from V and 4 from J, leaving 12 bases between them. The CDR3 length is 14 residues. The CDR3 is CASSETGGDYEQYF. The CDR3 DNA reads TGTGCCAGCAGTGAAACCGGGGGCGATTACGAGCAGTACTTC.

This sequence joins TRBV28 and TRBJ1-6; D possibly corresponds to TRBD1 (5 bases). The CDR3 has 12 residues. The ends were cut back, 6 bases at V and 10 bases at J, with 10 bases in the middle. Germline loops: CDR1 MDHEN, CDR2 SYDVKM. In DNA form, the CDR3 reads TGTGCCAGCAGGGGGCCCGGCTCACCCCTCCACTTT. As protein: CASRGPGSPLHF. The full variable domain, in which reference TRBV28 and TRBJ1-6 provide the parts outside the CDR3, is DVKVTQSSRYLVKRTGEKVFLECVQDMDHENMFWYRQDPGLGLRLIYFSYDVKMKEKGDIPEGYSVSREKKERFSLILESASTNQTSMYLCASRGPGSPLHFGNGTRLTVT.

The chain recombines TRBV7-2 with TRBJ2-5, with no clear D. The CDR3 has 14 amino acids. V shed 0 bases and J shed 3 bases, with 8 bases lying between them. From germline, CDR1 is SGHTA and CDR2 FQGNSA. The CDR3 DNA is TGTGCCAGCAGCTTAGCGAGTGGGAAAGAGACCCAGTACTTC. Translated, it gives CASSLASGKETQYF.

The chain combines TRBV28 with TRBJ1-2; unclear D gene. Germline CDR1 is MDHEN and CDR2 is SYDVKM. The CDR3 length is 13 residues. V was shortened by 2 bases and J by 4 bases, with 8 bases between the two germline ends. The CDR3 loop is CASSLGRIYGYTF. In DNA, the CDR3 is TGTGCCAGCAGTTTAGGGCGGATCTATGGCTACACCTTC.